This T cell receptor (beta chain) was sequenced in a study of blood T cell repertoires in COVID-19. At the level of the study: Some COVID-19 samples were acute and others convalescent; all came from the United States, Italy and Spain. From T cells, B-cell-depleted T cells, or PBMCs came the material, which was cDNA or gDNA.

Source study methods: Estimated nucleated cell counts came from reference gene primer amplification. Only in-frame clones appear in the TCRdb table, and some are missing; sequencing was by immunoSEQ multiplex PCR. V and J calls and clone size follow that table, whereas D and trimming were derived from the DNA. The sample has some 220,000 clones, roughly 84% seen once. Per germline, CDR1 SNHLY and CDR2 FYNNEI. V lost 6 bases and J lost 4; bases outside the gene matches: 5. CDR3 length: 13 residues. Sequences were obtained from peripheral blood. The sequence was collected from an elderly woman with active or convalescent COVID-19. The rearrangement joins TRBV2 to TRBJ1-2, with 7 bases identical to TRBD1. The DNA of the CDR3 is TGTGCCAGCAGGGCAGGGGGAGGCTATGGCTACACCTTC. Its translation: CASRAGGGYGYTF.